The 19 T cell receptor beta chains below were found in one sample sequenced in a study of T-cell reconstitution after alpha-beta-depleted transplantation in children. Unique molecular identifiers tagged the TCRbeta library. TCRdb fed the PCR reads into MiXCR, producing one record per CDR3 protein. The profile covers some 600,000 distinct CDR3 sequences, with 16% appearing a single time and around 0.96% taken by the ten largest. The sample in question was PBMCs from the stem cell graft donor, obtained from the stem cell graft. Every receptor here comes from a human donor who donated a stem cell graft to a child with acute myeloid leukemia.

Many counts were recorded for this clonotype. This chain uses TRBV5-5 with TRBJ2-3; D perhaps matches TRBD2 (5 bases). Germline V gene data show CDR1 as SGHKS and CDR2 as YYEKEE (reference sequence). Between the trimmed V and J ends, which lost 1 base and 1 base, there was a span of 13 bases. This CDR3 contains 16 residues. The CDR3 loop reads CASSLPRGSGTDTQYF. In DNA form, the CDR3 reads TGTGCCAGCAGCTTGCCCCGGGGTAGCGGCACAGATACGCAGTATTTT.

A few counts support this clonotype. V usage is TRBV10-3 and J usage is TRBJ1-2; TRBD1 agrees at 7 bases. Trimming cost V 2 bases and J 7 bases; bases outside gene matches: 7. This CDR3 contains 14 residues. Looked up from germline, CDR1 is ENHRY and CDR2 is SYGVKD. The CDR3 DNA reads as TGTGCCATCAGTGAGCCGCCCAGGGGGGGTGGCTACACCTTC. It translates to CAISEPPRGGGYTF.

The CDR3 loop reads CASSLGYSGSTRTDTQYF. The CDR3 DNA is TGCGCCAGCAGCTTGGGTTATAGCGGGTCCACGCGGACAGATACGCAGTATTTT. The chain carries TRBV5-1 and TRBJ2-3; 7 bases align to TRBD2. Trimming at V came to 0 bases and at J to 3 bases, leaving 13 bases not matched to a gene. Germline V gene lookup returns CDR1 SGHRS and CDR2 YFSETQ. The CDR3 loop spans 18 amino acids.

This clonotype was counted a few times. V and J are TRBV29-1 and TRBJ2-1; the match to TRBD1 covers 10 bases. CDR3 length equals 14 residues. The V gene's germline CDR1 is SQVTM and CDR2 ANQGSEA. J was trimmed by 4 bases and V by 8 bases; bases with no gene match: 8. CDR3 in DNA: TGCAGCTCGAAGGACAGGGGGAGGTACAATGAGCAGTTCTTC. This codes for CSSKDRGRYNEQFF.

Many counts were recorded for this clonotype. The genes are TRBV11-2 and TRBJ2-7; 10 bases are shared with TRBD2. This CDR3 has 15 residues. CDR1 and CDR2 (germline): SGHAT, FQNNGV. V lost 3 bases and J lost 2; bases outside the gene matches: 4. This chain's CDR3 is CASSLSLAGAYEQYV. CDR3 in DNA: TGTGCCAGCAGCTTGAGTCTAGCGGGGGCCTACGAGCAGTACGTC.

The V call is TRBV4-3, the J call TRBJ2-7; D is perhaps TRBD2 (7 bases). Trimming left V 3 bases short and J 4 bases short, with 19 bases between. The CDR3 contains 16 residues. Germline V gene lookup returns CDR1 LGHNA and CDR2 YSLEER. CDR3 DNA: TGCGCCAGCAGCCAGGGTTTAGGGGGGGCCGGTTACGAGCAGTACTTC. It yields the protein CASSQGLGGAGYEQYF.

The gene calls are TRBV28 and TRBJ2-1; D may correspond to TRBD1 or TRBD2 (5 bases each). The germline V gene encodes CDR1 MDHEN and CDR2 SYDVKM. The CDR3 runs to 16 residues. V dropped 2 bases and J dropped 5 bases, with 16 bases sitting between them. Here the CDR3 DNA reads TGTGCCAGCAGTTTAAGGGGACGCTCCGGGCACAATGAGCAGTTCTTC. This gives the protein CASSLRGRSGHNEQFF.

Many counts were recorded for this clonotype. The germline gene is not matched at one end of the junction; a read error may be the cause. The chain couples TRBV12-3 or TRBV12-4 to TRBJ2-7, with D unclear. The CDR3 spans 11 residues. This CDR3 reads CASSLGYEQYF. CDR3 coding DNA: TGTGCCAGCAGCTTAGGGTACGAGCAGTACTTC.

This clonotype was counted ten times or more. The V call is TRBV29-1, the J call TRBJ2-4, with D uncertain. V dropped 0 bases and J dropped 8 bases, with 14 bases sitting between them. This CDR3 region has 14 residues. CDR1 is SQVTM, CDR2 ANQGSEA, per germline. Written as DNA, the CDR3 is TGCAGCGTTGAAGAGCCGCCGCCAAGGCACATTCAGTACTTC. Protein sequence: CSVEEPPPRHIQYF.

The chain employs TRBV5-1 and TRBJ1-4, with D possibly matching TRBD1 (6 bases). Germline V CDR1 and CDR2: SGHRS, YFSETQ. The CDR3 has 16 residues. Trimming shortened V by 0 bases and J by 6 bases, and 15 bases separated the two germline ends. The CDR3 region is CASSLGSGQLDEKLFF. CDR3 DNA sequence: TGCGCCAGCAGCTTGGGTTCCGGACAGTTGGATGAAAAACTGTTTTTT.

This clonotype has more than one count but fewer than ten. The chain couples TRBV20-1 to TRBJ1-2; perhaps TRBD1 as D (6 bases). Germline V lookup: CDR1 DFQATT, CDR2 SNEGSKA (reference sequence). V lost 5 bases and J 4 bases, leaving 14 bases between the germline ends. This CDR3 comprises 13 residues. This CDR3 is CSADKQGRYGYTF. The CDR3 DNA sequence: TGCAGTGCTGATAAACAGGGTCGCTATGGCTACACCTTC.

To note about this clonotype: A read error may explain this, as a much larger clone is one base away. The CDR3 is CSVGYRDNQPQHF. The CDR3 nucleotides read TGCAGCGTTGGGTACAGGGACAATCAGCCCCAGCATTTT. The chain links TRBV29-1 to TRBJ1-5, with TRBD1 as a possible D gene (6 bases). This CDR3 has 13 amino acids. CDR1 is SQVTM and CDR2 is ANQGSEA in the germline V gene. Trimming took 4 bases from V and 3 from J, leaving 10 bases between them.

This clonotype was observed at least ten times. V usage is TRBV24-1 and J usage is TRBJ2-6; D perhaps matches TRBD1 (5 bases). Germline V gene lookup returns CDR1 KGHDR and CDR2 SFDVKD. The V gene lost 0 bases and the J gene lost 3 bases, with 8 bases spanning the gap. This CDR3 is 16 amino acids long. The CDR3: CATSDLQGDGANVLTF. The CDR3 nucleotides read TGTGCCACCAGTGATTTGCAAGGGGATGGGGCCAACGTCCTGACTTTC.

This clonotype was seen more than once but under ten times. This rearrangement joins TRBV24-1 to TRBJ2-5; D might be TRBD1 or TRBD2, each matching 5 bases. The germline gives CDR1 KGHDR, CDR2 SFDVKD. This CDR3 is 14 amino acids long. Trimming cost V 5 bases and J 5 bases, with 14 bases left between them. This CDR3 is CATSASGPWETQYF. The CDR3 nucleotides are TGTGCCACCAGTGCATCGGGGCCGTGGGAGACCCAGTACTTC.

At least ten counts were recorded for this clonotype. In nucleotides, the CDR3 is TGTGCCAGCAGTTTCGTACAGGGAGGCCAGCCCCAGCATTTT. Residues: CASSFVQGGQPQHF. The V and J genes are TRBV12-3 or TRBV12-4 and TRBJ1-5, with D maybe TRBD1 (6 bases). The V and J ends lost 3 bases and 7 bases respectively, with 13 bases between them. The CDR3 sequence is 14 residues long.

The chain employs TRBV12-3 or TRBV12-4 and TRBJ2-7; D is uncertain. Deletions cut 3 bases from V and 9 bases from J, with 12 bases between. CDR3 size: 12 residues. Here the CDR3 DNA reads TGTGCCAGCAGTTTTGAGCCGGCAAGGCAGTACGTC. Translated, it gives CASSFEPARQYV.

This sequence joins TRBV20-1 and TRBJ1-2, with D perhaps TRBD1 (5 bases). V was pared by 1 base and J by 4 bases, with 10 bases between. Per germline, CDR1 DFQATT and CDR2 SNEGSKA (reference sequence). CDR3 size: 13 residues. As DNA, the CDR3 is TGCAGTGCTAGAGGTTCGGGGGTCTATGGCTACACCTTC. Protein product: CSARGSGVYGYTF.

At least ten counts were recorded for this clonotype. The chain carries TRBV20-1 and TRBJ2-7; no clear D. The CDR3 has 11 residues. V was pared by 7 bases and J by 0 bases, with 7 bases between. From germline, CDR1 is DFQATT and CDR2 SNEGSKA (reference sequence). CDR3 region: CSVDHSYEQYV. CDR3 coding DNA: TGCAGTGTCGACCACTCCTACGAGCAGTACGTC.

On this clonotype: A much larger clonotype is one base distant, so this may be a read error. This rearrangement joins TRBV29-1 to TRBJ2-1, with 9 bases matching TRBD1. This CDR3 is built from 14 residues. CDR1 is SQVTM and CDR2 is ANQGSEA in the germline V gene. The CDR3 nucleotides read TGCAGCGTTGAAAGGACAGGGGCCTACAATGCGCAGTTCTTC. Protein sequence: CSVERTGAYNAQFF.